What follows are 18 T cell receptor beta chains derived from one specimen sequenced in a study of blood T cell repertoires in COVID-19. Only in-frame clones appear in the TCRdb table, and some are missing; sequencing was by immunoSEQ multiplex PCR. This table has about 320,000 clones, under 95% appearing once. Sequenced input: PBMCs or T cells enriched from blood (not recorded which). Receptor source: a man aged 60 to 69 who had recovered from COVID-19.

The genes are TRBV27 and TRBJ2-1; D call uncertain. V dropped 4 bases and J dropped 5 bases, with 9 bases sitting between them. The CDR3 consists of 13 residues. Germline V lookup: CDR1 MNHEY, CDR2 SMNVEV (reference sequence). CDR3 nucleotides: TGTGCCAGCAGTTCAACAAACAACAATGAGCAGTTCTTC. Amino acid sequence: CASSSTNNNEQFF.

This sequence joins TRBV3-1 (or the pseudogene TRBV3-2) and TRBJ2-2; TRBD2 agrees at 7 bases. The CDR3 length is 20 residues. Trimming removed 0 bases from V and 3 bases from J; junction bases left unmatched: 16. Germline CDR1 is LGHDT and CDR2 is YNNKEL (reference sequence). Here the CDR3 reads CASSQDQGSERGADTGELFF. CDR3 sequence (DNA): TGTGCCAGCAGCCAAGATCAGGGTTCGGAGCGGGGCGCGGACACCGGGGAGCTGTTTTTT.

This rearrangement joins TRBV7-9 to TRBJ1-3, with D maybe TRBD1 (6 bases). The CDR3 is made up of 16 amino acids. Germline V gene data show CDR1 as SEHNR and CDR2 as FQNEAQ (reference sequence). V was clipped by 7 bases and J by 0 bases, with 16 bases between them. The CDR3, as DNA: TGTGCCAGCAATACCAGGGACACCAACTCTGGAAACACCATATATTTT. Residues: CASNTRDTNSGNTIYF.

The V gene is TRBV4-3, the J gene TRBJ2-5; TRBD2 is a possible D gene (5 bases). Germline V gives CDR1 LGHNA, CDR2 YSLEER. The ends were cut back, 0 bases at V and 5 bases at J, with 16 bases in the middle. The CDR3 runs 16 residues. CDR3 DNA: TGCGCCAGCAGCCAAGACCCAGGAGGAGTCGGGGAGACCCAGTACTTC. It is translated as CASSQDPGGVGETQYF.

This chain joins TRBV2 and TRBJ1-2; the match to TRBD1 covers 8 bases. With V trimmed by 5 bases and J by 4 bases, 9 bases remained unmatched. The germline V gene has CDR1 SNHLY and CDR2 FYNNEI. The CDR3 is made up of 15 amino acids. This CDR3 is CASSPNRGAFYGYTF. In DNA, the CDR3 is TGTGCCAGCAGTCCTAACAGGGGGGCCTTCTATGGCTACACCTTC.

CDR3: CAPGTDYGYTF. In DNA, the CDR3 is TGTGCACCCGGGACAGATTATGGCTACACCTTC. J is TRBJ1-2 and V is TRBV21-1; TRBD1, the table's D call, lacks a check against the DNA. TRBV21-1 is classified as a pseudogene. The CDR3 length is 11 residues.

In regard to this clone: The identical CDR3 is also encoded by other nucleotide sequences in the sample. CDR3 loop: CASSQEGRGNSPLHF. As DNA, the CDR3 is TGTGCCAGCAGCCAAGAAGGCAGGGGAAATTCACCCCTCCACTTT. V gene TRBV4-2 combines with J gene TRBJ1-6; D is possibly TRBD1 (6 bases). Trimming cost V 0 bases and J 7 bases, with 10 bases left between them. Germline lookup yields CDR1 LGHNA and CDR2 YNFKEQ. The CDR3 length is 15 residues.

The chain carries TRBV12-3 or TRBV12-4 and TRBJ2-7; 9 bases map to TRBD2. V shed 7 bases and J 7 bases; nucleotides not matched to a gene: 8. This CDR3 is 13 amino acids long. As DNA, the CDR3 is TGTGCCAGCATGGGGCTAGCGGGGTTTGAGCAGTACTTC. It yields the protein CASMGLAGFEQYF.

The gene calls are TRBV5-4 and TRBJ1-2; weak D call: TRBD1 (6 bases). This CDR3 spans 15 amino acids. The germline gives CDR1 SGHNT, CDR2 YYREEE (reference sequence). The germline V and J ends were trimmed by 4 bases and 2 bases, with 15 bases remaining between them. Written as DNA, the CDR3 is TGTGCCAGCAGCCCCCGGGGGGGCAGCAACTATGGCTACACCTTC. This gives the protein CASSPRGGSNYGYTF.

The CDR3 DNA is TGTGCTAGTGCCTTTGCGGGAAGGGCTCAGCCCCAGCATTTT. Protein product: CASAFAGRAQPQHF. The V gene is TRBV12-5, the J gene TRBJ1-5; D gene uncertain. The CDR3 loop spans 14 amino acids. Per germline, CDR1 LGHNT and CDR2 FRNRAP. The ends were cut back, 7 bases at V and 6 bases at J, with 16 bases in the middle.

V gene TRBV11-3 combines with J gene TRBJ2-1, with 8 bases aligning to TRBD2. V lost 5 bases and J lost 0; bases outside the gene matches: 3. Germline V CDR1 and CDR2: SGHNT, YENEEA. CDR3 size: 15 residues. The CDR3 DNA reads as TGTGCCAGCAGCGCCGGGACTAGCTCCTACAATGAGCAGTTCTTC. It codes for CASSAGTSSYNEQFF. The variable domain in full, completed from reference TRBV11-3 and TRBJ2-1, reads EAGVVQSPRYKIIEKKQPVAFWCNPISGHNTLYWYLQNLGQGPELLIRYENEEAVDDSQLPKDRFSAERLKGVDSTLKIQPAELGDSAVYLCASSAGTSSYNEQFFGPGTRLTVL.

This clone was recorded a few times. The chain carries TRBV12-5 and TRBJ2-1; D possibly corresponds to TRBD1 (5 bases). V dropped 2 bases and J dropped 5 bases, with 13 bases sitting between them. Germline-derived CDR1 and CDR2 are LGHNT and FRNRAP. The CDR3 has 15 amino acids. CDR3 in DNA: TGTGCTAGTGGTTTGATAGTAGCAGGGAACAATGAGCAGTTCTTC. Translating it yields CASGLIVAGNNEQFF.

This chain joins TRBV5-1 and TRBJ1-2; D is uncertain. Trimming cost V 3 bases and J 8 bases, with 23 bases left between them. Per germline, CDR1 SGHRS and CDR2 YFSETQ. This CDR3 has 16 residues. DNA for the CDR3: TGCGCCAGCAGCTCGGCGGCCGCTTCAAAGTATCAGGGCTACACCTTC. It yields the protein CASSSAAASKYQGYTF.

This clone is a singleton in its sample. The junction departs from germline at one end; a sequencing error may be responsible. The chain combines TRBV7-7 with TRBJ2-1; D unresolved. The CDR3 is made up of 12 amino acids. Germline CDR1 is SSHAT and CDR2 is FNYEAQ (reference sequence). The CDR3 reads CASSPGRNEQFF. Here the CDR3 DNA reads TGTGCTAGCAGCCCTGGCAGGAATGAGCAGTTCTTC. The complete variable domain, with remaining parts taken from reference TRBV7-7 and TRBJ2-1, reads GAGVSQSPRYKVTKRGQDVTLRCDPISSHATLYWYQQALGQGPEFLTYFNYEAQPDKSGLPSDRFSAERPEGSISTLTIQRTEQRDSAMYRCASSPGRNEQFFGPGTRLTVL.

V usage is TRBV6-5 and J usage is TRBJ2-7; D gene uncertain. The CDR3 is 14 residues long. Germline loops: CDR1 MNHEY, CDR2 SVGAGI. V lost 7 bases and J lost 4, with 17 bases in between. The CDR3 coding sequence is TGTGCCAGCACCACCTCCGGTGGTGTATACGAGCAGTACTTC. It specifies CASTTSGGVYEQYF.

CDR3 DNA sequence: TGTGCCAGCAGCCTCGACTACAATCAGCCCCAGCATTTT. This sequence encodes CASSLDYNQPQHF. The gene calls are TRBV6-5 and TRBJ1-5; D remains unclear. This CDR3 has 13 amino acids. Germline lookup yields CDR1 MNHEY and CDR2 SVGAGI. Trimming took 6 bases from V and 3 from J, leaving 9 bases between them.

The gene calls are TRBV29-1 and TRBJ2-7; 8 positions agree with TRBD1. The CDR3 length is 14 residues. V lost 6 bases, J lost 5 bases, and 12 bases stayed unmatched. Per the germline V gene, CDR1 is SQVTM and CDR2 is ANQGSEA. The CDR3 spells CSVRGQGGLNEQYF. In DNA form, the CDR3 reads TGCAGCGTCCGCGGACAGGGTGGTCTTAACGAGCAGTACTTC.

The gene calls are TRBV21-1 and TRBJ2-2; the D call TRBD2 from the table was never checked on the DNA. TRBV21-1 is a pseudogene segment. CDR3 length: 16 amino acids. Here the CDR3 DNA reads TGTGCCAGCAGCTGTGGCCGGGGGGGGTTTCCCGGGGAGCTGTTTTTT. Its protein product is CASSCGRGGFPGELFF.